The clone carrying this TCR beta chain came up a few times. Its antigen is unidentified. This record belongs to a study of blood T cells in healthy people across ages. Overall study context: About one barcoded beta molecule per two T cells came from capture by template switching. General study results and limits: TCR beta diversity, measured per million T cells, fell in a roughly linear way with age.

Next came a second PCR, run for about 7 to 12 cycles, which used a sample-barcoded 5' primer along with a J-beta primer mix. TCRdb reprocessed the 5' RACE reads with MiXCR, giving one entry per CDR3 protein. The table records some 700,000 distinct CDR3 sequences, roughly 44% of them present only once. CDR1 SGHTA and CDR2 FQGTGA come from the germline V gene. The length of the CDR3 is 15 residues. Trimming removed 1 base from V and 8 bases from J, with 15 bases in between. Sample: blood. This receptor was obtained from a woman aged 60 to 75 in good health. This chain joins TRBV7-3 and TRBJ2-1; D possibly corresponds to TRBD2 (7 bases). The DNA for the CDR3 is TGTGCCAGCAGCTTAATCGCGGGGGCCCCCCATGAGCAGTTCTTC. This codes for CASSLIAGAPHEQFF.